This record covers a single TCR beta chain. Its matching antigen is unknown. This sample was included in a study of T cell responses to AZD1222 COVID-19 vaccine. It was second doses at about 4 or about 12 weeks that were pooled. With 0 bases removed from V and 7 bases from J, the gap between germline ends came to 7 bases. The germline V gene encodes CDR1 WNHNN and CDR2 SYGVQD (reference sequence). This CDR3 contains 13 residues. Profiled with immunoSEQ multiplex PCR; TCRdb holds only in-frame clones, not every one. Of 50,000 to 65,000 clones detected, roughly four fifths appear once; the ten largest clones hold 26%. Study conclusions and caveats: Vaccine-associated CD4 TCRs ranged over spike, dominating at 160-218 and 743-854. Unmutated variant regions reportedly attract nearly half of all spike-specific TCRs.

Sample: peripheral blood, taken 28 days after the second AZD1222 dose. This receptor was identified in an adult who received the AZD1222 COVID-19 vaccine. The V gene is TRBV10-1, the J gene TRBJ2-1; D is undetermined. In nucleotides, the CDR3 is TGCGCCAGCAGTGAGTCTTTACCAAATGAGCAGTTCTTC. Amino acids: CASSESLPNEQFF.